The clone carrying this T cell receptor beta chain was seen only once. Enrollment of patients from Seattle took place during active infection, with longitudinal follow-up. This specimen comes from a study of blood T cell repertoires in COVID-19. Study in general: Samples of COVID-19 (acute and convalescent) were obtained from the United States, Italy and Spain. T cells, B-cell-depleted T cells, or PBMCs provided the cDNA or gDNA that served as material.

V was trimmed by 5 bases and J by 0 bases, leaving 7 bases between them. Germline V gene data show CDR1 as MDHEN and CDR2 as SYDVKM. This CDR3 region has 14 residues. In the source study's methods: Amplified reference gene primers provided the basis for estimating nucleated cell counts. Produced via immunoSEQ multiplex PCR; TCRdb's table is partial and in-frame only. The V and J calls and clone size are taken from that table; D and trimming were inferred from the DNA. The sample has some 400,000 clones; around 87% are singletons. Sequenced material: peripheral blood. The sequence came from a woman aged 60-75 years with COVID-19, enrolled during active disease. The chain recombines TRBV28 with TRBJ1-4; D remains ambiguous. In DNA form, the CDR3 reads TGTGCCAGCAGTCGGCGGGCAACTAATGAAAAACTGTTTTTT. Protein sequence: CASSRRATNEKLFF.